One and the same sample provided the 5 T cell receptor beta chains below, sequenced in a study of T-cell reconstitution after alpha-beta-depleted transplantation in children (TCRdb year 2016). This specimen's treatment or condition label, per the study, means: allogeneic hematopoietic cell transplantation with graft depleted of TCRalphabeta T cells and CD19 B cells. Library preparation was by PCR. The listed sequencing device is Illumina HiSeq 2500. TCR libraries were prepared with molecular barcoding, using unique molecular identifiers to normalize TCRbeta repertoire quantification. TCRdb's own reprocessing of the public reads used fastp at Q25 and MiXCR and kept productive beta chains. Rows matching on CDR3 protein sequence are summarized as one entry with the most common DNA and genes. This sample lists approximately 430,000 distinct CDR3 sequences; about 16% were detected once. Under 30% of the sample lies in the top ten.

Sequencing was performed on PBMCs, mostly from graft donor cells, taken 360 days after TCRalphabeta/CD19-depleted stem cell transplant. The source of these receptors is a boy in the first two years of life who had a stem cell transplant for Wiskott-Aldrich syndrome, so the T cells may come from the graft donor.

The table lists this clonotype with a few counts. This chain links TRBV25-1 with TRBJ1-5, with TRBD1 matching 7 bases. Germline CDR1 is MGHDK and CDR2 is SYGVNS. The CDR3 consists of 16 residues. V trimming: 1 base; J trimming: 3 bases; junction bases outside the gene matches: 6. The CDR3 region has the DNA TGTGCCAGCAGTGAATCCCAGGGACAGCACAATCAGCCCCAGCATTTT. Translation gives CASSESQGQHNQPQHF.

This clonotype was recorded a few times. The gene calls are TRBV24-1 and TRBJ2-5; D uncertain. V was shortened by 0 bases and J by 5 bases, with 3 bases between the two germline ends. Germline lookup yields CDR1 KGHDR and CDR2 SFDVKD. The CDR3 totals 12 residues. The CDR3 coding sequence is TGTGCCACCAGTGATTTGGCGGAGACCCAGTACTTC. This gives the protein CATSDLAETQYF.

Turning to this clonotype: The CDR3 ends on some other residue instead of the conserved phenylalanine or tryptophan, so this is likely a read error. The chain couples TRBV29-1 to TRBJ1-4, with D possibly TRBD1 on 5 matching bases. This CDR3 has 12 amino acids. V was cut by 3 bases and J by 3 bases, with 5 bases left in between. CDR1 and CDR2 (germline): SQVTM, ANQGSEA. The CDR3, as DNA: TGCAGCGTTGACAGGGCTAATGAAAAACTGTTTATT. Translation gives CSVDRANEKLFI.

This clonotype has only a few counts. V gene TRBV2 combines with J gene TRBJ2-1; 7 nucleotides line up with TRBD2. Losses at the gene ends were 5 bases for V and 6 bases for J; bases not matched to a gene: 4. Germline lookup yields CDR1 SNHLY and CDR2 FYNNEI. The CDR3 spans 13 residues. This CDR3 reads CASSLLAANEQFF. DNA for the CDR3: TGTGCCAGCAGTCTCCTAGCGGCCAATGAGCAGTTCTTC.

Only a few counts were recorded for this clonotype. The V and J genes are TRBV4-1 and TRBJ2-1; D might be TRBD1 (6 bases). Trimming stripped 0 bases from V and 3 bases from J, with 12 bases between. In germline, CDR1 is MGHRA, CDR2 YSYEKL. The CDR3 loop spans 16 amino acids. Written as DNA, the CDR3 is TGCGCCAGCAGCCAAGAGGGGGCTAAAATCTACAATGAGCAGTTCTTC. Its translation: CASSQEGAKIYNEQFF.